This T cell receptor (beta chain) was sequenced for a study of T cells in tumors after PD-1 blockade. Measured with immunoSEQ multiplex PCR; TCRdb has only the in-frame clones, and not every one. The data contain roughly 15,000 clones, roughly 80% of them singletons. This receptor was identified in a human donor with basal cell carcinoma. The specimen comprised PBMCs, sampled after anti-PD-1 treatment.

The CDR3 here is CASSRTGTDTQYF. In DNA form, the CDR3 reads TGTGCCAGCAGCAGAACAGGGACAGATACGCAGTATTTT. The chain combines TRBV9 with TRBJ2-3; D may be TRBD1 (6 bases). Between the trimmed V and J ends, which lost 4 bases and 3 bases, there was a span of 9 bases. Germline V gene data show CDR1 as SGDLS and CDR2 as YYNGEE. This CDR3 has 13 residues. Full variable domain (outside the CDR3, taken from reference TRBV9 and TRBJ2-3): DSGVTQTPKHLITATGQRVTLRCSPRSGDLSVYWYQQSLDQGLQFLIQYYNGEERAKGNILERFSAQQFPDLHSELNLSSLELGDSALYFCASSRTGTDTQYFGPGTRLTVL.